This is a list of T cell receptor beta chains from one sample in a study of cytomegalovirus exposure and HLA in healthy donors. Sequencing was performed with immunoSEQ multiplex PCR; in TCRdb, only in-frame clones are kept and a portion is missing. The data hold around 150,000 clones, with 65% to 85% observed a single time. The sequencing sample was made of PBMCs. The source of these receptors is a woman in her 30s in good health and CMV-seropositive. Each CDR3 is given with its conserved first and last residue. The order of the fields is clone size, V gene, J gene, D gene, CDR3 DNA, CDR3 protein. The D gene is left open where the match is weak. The size entry is marked missing in some rows and otherwise reads once, few, many or a size class.

NA,TRBV10-3,TRBJ1-2,TRBD1,TGTGCCATCAGTGAGGTGACAGGGGGCCCTAGAGCTAACTATGGCTACACCTTC,CAISEVTGGPRANYGYTF
NA,TRBV19,TRBJ1-4,NA,TGTGCCAGTAGTCCCCAGGGTCCGGCTCAGGGTAATGAAAAACTGTTTTTT,CASSPQGPAQGNEKLFF
NA,TRBV18,TRBJ1-5,NA,TGTGCCAGCTCACCAGATAATACAGGCCGGCCCCAGCATTTT,CASSPDNTGRPQHF
NA,TRBV2,TRBJ2-2,NA,TGTGCCAGCAGTGAATACGGGGGGAACACCGGGGAGCTGTTTTTT,CASSEYGGNTGELFF
NA,TRBV7-9,TRBJ1-1,TRBD1,TGTGCCAGCAGCTCCCGATCGACAGGGTCCAATGAAGCTTTCTTT,CASSSRSTGSNEAFF
once,TRBV6-5,TRBJ2-7,NA,TGTGCCAGCAGTTACTTAGGGAGTTGGGAGCAGTACTTC,CASSYLGSWEQYF
NA,TRBV7-9,TRBJ1-1,NA,TGTGCCAGCAGCTTAGAGCCGAACACTGAAGCTTTCTTT,CASSLEPNTEAFF
few,TRBV28,TRBJ2-7,NA,TGTGCCAGCACCACCCCAGGCACGGTATCCTACGAGCAGTACTTC,CASTTPGTVSYEQYF
once,TRBV6-1,TRBJ1-2,NA,TGTGCCAGCAGGGCAGACTATGGCTACACCTTC,CASRADYGYTF
NA,TRBV18,TRBJ2-5,NA,TGTGCCAGCTCCCCAAGAAGACAGGAAGAGACCCAGTACTTC,CASSPRRQEETQYF
NA,TRBV6-1,TRBJ1-1,NA,TGTGCCAGCAGTGAAGGGTCGGGGGGCGGCTGGTCTGAAGCTTTCTTT,CASSEGSGGGWSEAFF
NA,TRBV4-1,TRBJ2-3,TRBD2,TGCGCCAGCAGCCGGAGCGGGGCCCTCGGAGATACGCAGTATTTT,CASSRSGALGDTQYF
NA,TRBV29-1,TRBJ2-1,TRBD1,TGCAGCGTCGAGGAGGGGGGGACAGGGGTCAATGAGCAGTTCTTC,CSVEEGGTGVNEQFF
NA,TRBV7-9,TRBJ2-5,NA,TGTGCCAGCAGCTTACTAGACTTCGAGACCCAGTACTTC,CASSLLDFETQYF
few,TRBV10-3,TRBJ2-1,NA,TGTGCCATCAGTGACCAGCGGAGCAATGAGCAGTTCTTC,CAISDQRSNEQFF
NA,TRBV7-2,TRBJ1-4,NA,TGTGCCAGCAGCTTAGAGCCTTATTTAGAGGGTGCAACTAATGAAAAACTGTTTTTT,CASSLEPYLEGATNEKLFF
NA,TRBV5-5,TRBJ1-4,NA,TGTGCCAGCAGCCCAGGGGTTCGGGAAAAACTGTTTTTT,CASSPGVREKLFF
NA,TRBV30,TRBJ1-1,NA,TGTGCCTGGAGCCCCTATCTAGCTGAAGCTTTCTTT,CAWSPYLAEAFF
few,TRBV7-6,TRBJ2-1,NA,TGTGCCAGCAGCTTAGAACTTTACTCCTACAATGAGCAGTTCTTC,CASSLELYSYNEQFF
NA,TRBV5-1,TRBJ2-7,TRBD2,TGCGCCAGCAGCTTCTCCAGCGGGGGGGTAAAATCCTACGAGCAGTACTTC,CASSFSSGGVKSYEQYF
once,TRBV30,TRBJ1-1,NA,TGTGCATATAAGGTGGGGACATATAGGAGGACTGAAGCTTTCTTT,CAYKVGTYRRTEAFF
NA,TRBV10-3,TRBJ1-5,TRBD1,TGTGCCATGAGCCGGGACAGGGATCAGCCCCAGCATTTT,CAMSRDRDQPQHF
once,TRBV4-1,TRBJ2-5,NA,TGCGCCAGCAGCCCCCGGACAGCTCAAGAGACCCAGTACTTC,CASSPRTAQETQYF
NA,TRBV28,TRBJ2-5,NA,TGTGCCAGCACTTCGGGGGAAGAGACCCAGTACTTC,CASTSGEETQYF
NA,TRBV14,TRBJ1-1,NA,TGTGCCAGCAGCCAAGTAAGGGGCCGGACTGAAGCTTTCTTT,CASSQVRGRTEAFF
NA,TRBV7-6,TRBJ2-2,TRBD1,TGTGCCAGCAGCCAAGGACAGGACTCGAACACCGGGGAGCTGTTTTTT,CASSQGQDSNTGELFF
NA,TRBV5-1,TRBJ1-6,NA,TGCGCCAGCAGTCGGGGTGATAATTCACCCCTCCACTTT,CASSRGDNSPLHF
NA,TRBV9,TRBJ1-4,NA,TGTGCCAGCAGCCCCCCAGGGGACATTAATGAAAAACTGTTTTTT,CASSPPGDINEKLFF
NA,TRBV13,TRBJ2-7,NA,TGTGCCAGCAGCTTAGGCCTAAACCCCCCTACCTACGAGCAGTACTTC,CASSLGLNPPTYEQYF
NA,TRBV29-1,TRBJ1-2,TRBD1,TGCAGCGTTGAAGACCAGACAGGGACTAACTATGGCTACACCTTC,CSVEDQTGTNYGYTF
NA,TRBV6-5,TRBJ2-7,TRBD1,TGTGCCAGCAGCCCCGGGACAGGGGGCCTCGGGCAGTACTTC,CASSPGTGGLGQYF
many,TRBV30,TRBJ1-3,NA,TGTGCCTGGAGTTTCCCTACTGGTGGCCCACGGGTTTTGAACACCATATATTTT,CAWSFPTGGPRVLNTIYF
NA,TRBV10-3,TRBJ2-3,TRBD2,TGTGCCACCCAGCGGGGGGGCCTGGATACGCAGTATTTT,CATQRGGLDTQYF
NA,TRBV13,TRBJ2-7,NA,TGTGCCAGCAGCTTAGGCCAAAGACAGGCCAGCTTACAGTACTTC,CASSLGQRQASLQYF
NA,TRBV2,TRBJ2-7,TRBD2,TGTGCCAGCAGTCCTAGCGGGGGGAGCTCCTACGAGCAGTACTTC,CASSPSGGSSYEQYF
NA,TRBV9,TRBJ1-4,TRBD1,TGTGCCAGCAGGGGACAGTCGGGTGAAAAACTGTTTTTT,CASRGQSGEKLFF
NA,TRBV28,TRBJ2-6,TRBD1,TGTGCCAGCAGGGGGCGGACAGGCCTCTCTGGGGCCAACGTCCTGACTTTC,CASRGRTGLSGANVLTF
NA,TRBV7-9,TRBJ1-1,TRBD1,TGTTCCAGCAGCCACCCCAGGGGGCGGTTGAACACTGAAGCTTTCTTT,CSSSHPRGRLNTEAFF
once,TRBV5-1,TRBJ2-3,NA,TGCGCCAGCAGCTTTACTGTCGGCACAGATACGCAGTATTTT,CASSFTVGTDTQYF
NA,TRBV7-6,TRBJ2-7,NA,TGTGCCAGCAGCTTAGGGGGGCGCGGCGAGCAGTACTTC,CASSLGGRGEQYF
NA,TRBV6-1,TRBJ2-7,NA,TGTGCCAGCGGGCTTCTTAATTCCTACGAGCAGTACTTC,CASGLLNSYEQYF
NA,TRBV5-6,TRBJ2-3,TRBD2,TGTGCCAGCAGCCTAGCGGGACTAGCGGGGGGGGGAAGCACAGATACGCAGTATTTT,CASSLAGLAGGGSTDTQYF
NA,TRBV12-5,TRBJ2-1,TRBD1,TGTGCTAGTGGTTTTTCGACCTACAGGGGATCAGGTCTTACCAGGAGTGATGAGCAGTTCTTC,CASGFSTYRGSGLTRSDEQFF
NA,TRBV7-2,TRBJ2-2,TRBD1,TGTGCCAGCAGCTTATACCTCCCGGGGACAGGGGGGAACACCGGGGAGCTGTTTTTT,CASSLYLPGTGGNTGELFF
NA,TRBV18,TRBJ1-1,NA,TGTGCCAGCCAAACAGGGCCGAACACTGAAGCTTTCTTT,CASQTGPNTEAFF
few,TRBV11-1,TRBJ2-2,TRBD1,TGTGCCAGCAGCCTCAAAACAGGGGGCAACACCGGGGAGCTGTTTTTT,CASSLKTGGNTGELFF
NA,TRBV6-1,TRBJ2-6,NA,TGTGCCAGCAGTGCCAGATTAATCCTCTCTGGGGCCAACGTCCTGACTTTC,CASSARLILSGANVLTF
NA,TRBV27,TRBJ2-1,TRBD2,TGTGCCAGCAGTTTAGCGGGGGGCCCGGTCTACAATGAGCAGTTCTTC,CASSLAGGPVYNEQFF
NA,TRBV6-6,TRBJ1-2,TRBD1,TGTGCCAGCAGTCCGACAGGGGTGGGCTACACCTTC,CASSPTGVGYTF
NA,TRBV9,TRBJ2-1,TRBD2,TGTGCCAGCAGCGTTAGACCGACTAGCGGGGGGACCAGGGATGAGCAGTTCTTC,CASSVRPTSGGTRDEQFF
NA,TRBV6-6,TRBJ1-2,TRBD1,TGTGCCAGCAGTTCCCCTTGGACAGGAAACTACTTC,CASSSPWTGNYF
NA,TRBV4-3,TRBJ1-2,TRBD1,TGCGCCAGCAGCCAAGATCAAGGGGGCGAGAATAATGGCTACACCTTC,CASSQDQGGENNGYTF
few,TRBV7-9,TRBJ1-2,NA,TGTGCCAGCAGCTTAGGGGAGTCGGGCTATGGCTACACCTTC,CASSLGESGYGYTF
once,TRBV5-6,TRBJ2-7,NA,TGTGCCAGCAGCTTGGCGAGGGGGTGGAAGCACGAGCAGTACTTC,CASSLARGWKHEQYF
NA,TRBV5-4,TRBJ2-5,TRBD1,TGTGCCAGCAGCTTCGGACAGGGCCAAGAGACCCAGTACTTC,CASSFGQGQETQYF
NA,TRBV7-2,TRBJ2-2,NA,TGTGCCAGCAGCTTAGACAGTTACACCGGGGAGCTGTTTTTT,CASSLDSYTGELFF
NA,TRBV6-1,TRBJ2-6,NA,TGTGCCAGCAGTGAAGCGCCCCAGGGTTCCTCTGGGGCCAACGTCCTGACTTTC,CASSEAPQGSSGANVLTF
once,TRBV7-9,TRBJ1-4,NA,TGTGCCAGCAGCTCTTGGGGGTCGGAGGGTGAAAAACTGTTTTTT,CASSSWGSEGEKLFF
NA,TRBV6-5,TRBJ2-3,NA,TGTGCCAGCGGGGGGGGGCTTACAGATACGCAGTATTTT,CASGGGLTDTQYF